A selection of T cell receptor beta chains follows, all from one sample in a study of blood T cells in healthy people across ages. TCRdb reprocessed the 5' RACE reads with MiXCR, giving one entry per CDR3 protein. The sample has 500,000 to 550,000 distinct CDR3 sequences; around 24% are singletons. The data also belong to a second study, concerning T cells of mothers and their children.

Material: blood. Receptor source: a boy aged 10-17 years in good health. The CDR3 runs from the conserved cysteine through the conserved F or W. The D gene is left open where the match is weak. Some rows have no size entry. The others give once, few or many, or a class for an expanded clone.

size: few
D: -
J: TRBJ2-7
V: TRBV12-3/TRBV12-4
DNA: TGTGCCAGCAGTTCCGAGGGGGTCGAGCAGTACTTC
CDR3: CASSSEGVEQYF

size: -
D: TRBD1
J: TRBJ1-5
V: TRBV4-3
DNA: TGCGCCAGCAGCCAAACGACGGAGGGGGACAGGCCCCAGCATTTT
CDR3: CASSQTTEGDRPQHF

size: -
D: TRBD2
J: TRBJ2-7
V: TRBV9
DNA: TGTGCCAGCAGCGCCGGGACTAGCGGGGGGCCGGTAGACTACGAGCAGTACTTC
CDR3: CASSAGTSGGPVDYEQYF

size: -
D: -
J: TRBJ1-2
V: TRBV7-2
DNA: TGTGCCAGCAGCTTAGCGGAGGGAGTAGACTATGGCTACACCTTC
CDR3: CASSLAEGVDYGYTF

size: many
D: TRBD1
J: TRBJ2-5
V: TRBV20-1
DNA: TGCAGTGCTAGAGATGAGGGCAGGGGGGAGACCCAGTACTTC
CDR3: CSARDEGRGETQYF

size: few
D: -
J: TRBJ2-2
V: TRBV19
DNA: TGTGCCAGTAGCCTCCAAGGGGGTGGGTTGAACACCGGGGAGCTGTTTTTT
CDR3: CASSLQGGGLNTGELFF

size: few
D: -
J: TRBJ1-5
V: TRBV6-5
DNA: TGTGCCAGCAGAGACCACGGGGGTCAGCCCCAGCATTTT
CDR3: CASRDHGGQPQHF

size: -
D: TRBD2
J: TRBJ2-1
V: TRBV5-1
DNA: TGCGCCAGCAGCGGTAGCGGGGTTGAGCAGTTCTTC
CDR3: CASSGSGVEQFF

size: few
D: TRBD1
J: TRBJ2-5
V: TRBV28
DNA: TGTGCCAGCAGTCAGATGATAGGACAGGGGAAAGAGACCCAGTACTTC
CDR3: CASSQMIGQGKETQYF

size: -
D: TRBD1
J: TRBJ2-7
V: TRBV20-1
DNA: TGCAGTGCTATCCGGGACAGGGGGTACGAGCAGTACTTC
CDR3: CSAIRDRGYEQYF

size: -
D: TRBD1
J: TRBJ1-5
V: TRBV7-9
DNA: TGTGCCAGCAGCGGTAGGGACAGTTATAGCAATCAGCCCCAGCATTTT
CDR3: CASSGRDSYSNQPQHF

size: -
D: TRBD2
J: TRBJ2-7
V: TRBV28
DNA: TGTGCCAGCAGTTTATGGGCTAGCGGATCCTCCTACGAGCAGTACTTC
CDR3: CASSLWASGSSYEQYF

size: many
D: -
J: TRBJ1-1
V: TRBV6-5
DNA: TGTGCCAGCAGTAGCGGGGGGAACACTGAAGCTTTCTTT
CDR3: CASSSGGNTEAFF

size: -
D: TRBD1
J: TRBJ2-7
V: TRBV7-9
DNA: TGTGCCAGCAGCCGAACAACAGGGGGCGAGGAGCAGTACTTC
CDR3: CASSRTTGGEEQYF

size: -
D: -
J: TRBJ2-3
V: TRBV11-2
DNA: TGTGCCAGCAGCTTGGCAGTACCTAGCACAGATACGCAGTATTTT
CDR3: CASSLAVPSTDTQYF

size: -
D: -
J: TRBJ1-3
V: TRBV7-9
DNA: TGTGCCAGCAGCTTATTGCTCGGAAACACCATATATTTT
CDR3: CASSLLLGNTIYF

size: -
D: TRBD2
J: TRBJ2-1
V: TRBV6-2/TRBV6-3
DNA: TGTGCCAGCAGTTACAGGGACTACTACAATGAGCAGTTCTTC
CDR3: CASSYRDYYNEQFF

size: few
D: -
J: TRBJ2-7
V: TRBV11-2
DNA: TGTGCCAGCAGCCCCCACCACGAGCAGTACTTC
CDR3: CASSPHHEQYF